This T cell receptor beta chain was sequenced during a study of Ad26.COV2.S vaccination and SARS-CoV-2 variants. Study context: Donor was assigned to the Ad26.COV2.S arm of trial COV1001. Into the muscle, Ad26.COV2.S was dosed once or twice, 56 days apart. Study outcomes and limitations: Quantification of TCR breadth and depth may have yielded underestimates of total T cell responses. Comparable non-spike TCR breadth was observed in vaccine and placebo recipients.

To note about this clone: Antigen unknown.

The treatment here: some 20 received Ad26.COV2.S at low or high dose, single or two shots; five or six received placebo; per-sample allocation not given. Material that was analyzed had been drawn on day 63 after the first vaccine or placebo injection. The method was immunoSEQ multiplex PCR; TCRdb's version includes in-frame clones alone and lacks a portion of them. The sample holds 200,000 to 300,000 clones, roughly nine tenths seen once. This sequence originates from a person aged 18-60 years who received the Ad26.COV2.S COVID-19 vaccine or a placebo. The sequencing here drew on peripheral blood, taken in a trial of Ad26.COV2.S vaccine versus placebo.

CDR3: CSASDQRDTDTQYF. DNA for the CDR3: TGCAGTGCTAGTGACCAGCGAGACACAGATACGCAGTATTTT. The chain joins TRBV20-1 to TRBJ2-3; D remains unclear. This CDR3 is 14 amino acids long. The ends were cut back, 3 bases at V and 2 bases at J, with 12 bases in the middle. Per the germline V gene, CDR1 is DFQATT and CDR2 is SNEGSKA (reference sequence).